The 25 T cell receptor beta chains below all came from one sample that was sequenced in a study of tumor-infiltrating lymphocytes in primary liver carcinoma. Using a constant-region primer together with ProtoScript II reverse transcriptase, TCR beta cDNA was made from 500 ng of total RNA. Slightly modified ARM-PCR, run as three nested multiplex PCR rounds, produced the TCR beta libraries. Each of the first two PCR rounds ran approximately 9 cycles with TRBV1-TRBV30 forward and C-beta reverse primers. In TCRdb, the multiplex PCR reads were re-called with MiXCR into one record per CDR3 protein. The repertoire holds about 310,000 distinct CDR3 sequences, with about 50% as singletons. Extraction also yielded germline DNA, while blood RNA was obtained from unsorted whole blood. Material: peripheral blood. The receptors here all came from a woman aged 25 to 45 with primary liver carcinoma and hepatitis B virus infection.

With respect to this clonotype: A read error may explain this, as a much larger clone is one base away. V is TRBV4-1 and J is TRBJ2-3; 11 nucleotides line up with TRBD2. Germline V gene sequence: CDR1 MGHRA, CDR2 YSYEKL. This CDR3 region has 17 residues. This chain's CDR3 is CASSQDIQLAGVDTEYF. The CDR3 DNA sequence: TGCGCCAGCAGCCAAGATATCCAACTAGCGGGAGTGGATACGGAGTATTTT.

Regarding this clonotype: Lacking the conserved final phenylalanine or tryptophan, this CDR3 likely reflects a read error. J is TRBJ2-7 and V is TRBV7-9, with D uncertain. Germline V gene sequence: CDR1 SEHNR, CDR2 FQNEAQ (reference sequence). This CDR3 region has 16 residues. Trimming removed 4 bases at V and 0 bases at J, with 16 bases between. The CDR3 reads CASSSIDDWASYEQYL. The CDR3 DNA reads as TGTGCCAGCAGCTCCATCGACGACTGGGCCTCCTACGAGCAGTACCTC.

This clonotype was seen repeatedly, ten times or more. The chain couples TRBV6-5 to TRBJ1-1; D unresolved. Germline CDR1 and CDR2: MNHEY and SVGAGI. The CDR3 has 13 amino acids. V was trimmed by 1 base and J by 7 bases, leaving 10 bases between them. CDR3 DNA: TGTGCCAGCAGTTACTTGAGCGAGAGTGAAGCTTTCTTT. Residues: CASSYLSESEAFF.

The chain links TRBV7-9 to TRBJ2-1, with D unresolved. Trimming removed 5 bases at V and 0 bases at J, with 11 bases between. CDR3 length equals 15 residues. Germline CDR1 reads SEHNR; CDR2 reads FQNEAQ (reference sequence). The DNA of the CDR3 is TGTGCCAGCAGCACTCTAATGAGCTCCTACAATGAGCAGTTCTTC. It is translated as CASSTLMSSYNEQFF.

In its sample, this clonotype was seen once. An end of the junction differs from the germline gene, which may be a read error. The chain joins TRBV11-2 to TRBJ2-3, with a possible D match to TRBD2 (5 bases). Germline V gene lookup returns CDR1 SGHAT and CDR2 FQNNGV. The CDR3 is made up of 16 amino acids. The CDR3 protein is CTSSLVPEGGTDTQYF. CDR3 in DNA: TGTACCAGCAGCTTAGTTCCAGAGGGAGGCACAGATACGCAGTATTTT.

The count of this clonotype is one. A much more abundant neighbour one base away suggests this may be a read error. V is TRBV29-1 and J is TRBJ1-1, with unresolved D. Germline CDR1 reads SQVTM; CDR2 reads ANQGSEA. This CDR3 is built from 12 residues. The CDR3 DNA follows: TGCACCGTGGCGGACGGAAACACTGAAGCTTTCTTT. As protein: CTVADGNTEAFF.

Concerning this clonotype itself: The conserved phenylalanine or tryptophan is not found at the CDR3 terminus, so this likely reflects a read error. The genes are TRBV6-1 and TRBJ1-5, with 9 bases aligning to TRBD1. From germline, CDR1 is MNHNS and CDR2 SASEGT. CDR3 size: 14 residues. The V gene end was trimmed by 2 bases and the J gene end by 7 bases; junction bases not matched to a gene: 3. The CDR3 bases are TGTGCCAGCAGTGAAAGGGACAGGGAACAGCCCCAGCATTCT. Residues: CASSERDREQPQHS.

Remarks on this clonotype: The junction differs from germline at one of its ends, possibly a read error. V usage is TRBV4-1 and J usage is TRBJ2-7; 8 bases map to TRBD2. The germline gives CDR1 MGHRA, CDR2 YSYEKL. The CDR3 consists of 16 residues. The DNA for the CDR3 is TGCGCCAGCGGCCAAGAGGGGACTAGTGGCTTTTACGAGCAGTACTTC. This encodes CASGQEGTSGFYEQYF.

Note on this clonotype: The junction differs from germline at one of its ends, possibly a read error. This chain connects TRBV11-1 to TRBJ2-1; no clear D gene. Germline values: CDR1 SGHAT, CDR2 FQDESV (reference sequence). The CDR3 is made up of 17 amino acids. The CDR3 bases are TGTGCCATCAGCCAAAAAGGGCAAGCCGGTACAAGGAATGAGCAGTTCTTC. Its protein product is CAISQKGQAGTRNEQFF. The variable domain in full, completed from reference TRBV11-1 and TRBJ2-1, reads EAEVAQSPRYKITEKSQAVAFWCDPISGHATLYWYRQILGQGPELLVQFQDESVVDDSQLPKDRFSAERLKGVDSTLKIQPAELGDSAMYLCAISQKGQAGTRNEQFFGPGTRLTVL.

This clonotype appeared many times. The chain joins TRBV11-2 to TRBJ2-7; the match to TRBD2 covers 8 bases. This CDR3 is 14 amino acids long. Per the germline V gene, CDR1 is SGHAT and CDR2 is FQNNGV. V lost 5 bases to trimming and J lost 4 bases; unmatched junction nucleotides: 7. Here the CDR3 DNA reads TGTGCCAGCAGCATAGGTAGCGGGAAATACGAGCAGTACTTC. It encodes CASSIGSGKYEQYF.

The chain recombines TRBV28 with TRBJ2-7; D is perhaps TRBD1 (6 bases). This CDR3 is built from 13 residues. Germline values: CDR1 MDHEN, CDR2 SYDVKM. The V and J ends lost 3 bases and 4 bases respectively, with 10 bases between them. In DNA, the CDR3 is TGTGCCAGCAGTTTCCCAGGGGCTTACGAGCAGTACTTC. It yields the protein CASSFPGAYEQYF.

With regard to this clonotype: Relative to the germline gene, one junction end is altered; a read error may explain this. J is TRBJ2-1 and V is TRBV6-5; tentative D call: TRBD1 (5 bases). The CDR3 is made up of 13 amino acids. Germline CDR1 reads MNHEY; CDR2 reads SVGAGI. CDR3 nucleotides: TGTGCCAGCAGTTACCGCATAGGGGCTGAGCAGTCCTTC. Translation: CASSYRIGAEQSF.

In the case of this clonotype: The junction does not match germline at one end; this may be a read error. The genes are TRBV6-1 and TRBJ2-1, with TRBD2 matching 14 bases. Germline V CDR1 and CDR2: MNHNS, SASEGT. The CDR3 has 15 amino acids. The CDR3: CASRGLAGVYKEQFF. The CDR3, as DNA: TGTGCCAGCAGGGGACTAGCGGGAGTGTACAAGGAGCAGTTCTTC.

The sample holds one count of this clonotype. The CDR3 end shows no conserved phenylalanine or tryptophan, and so a read error is likely. The chain joins TRBV7-8 to TRBJ2-1, with D unresolved. Germline CDR1 reads SGHVS; CDR2 reads FQNEAQ. V gave up 1 base and J gave up 3 bases, with 4 bases separating them. This CDR3 region has 13 residues. CDR3 residues: CASSLEFYNEQFS. The CDR3 coding sequence is TGTGCCAGCAGCTTAGAGTTCTACAATGAGCAGTTCTCC.

Of note for this clonotype: Compared with germline, one end of the junction differs, possibly owing to a read error. The rearrangement uses TRBV5-5 and TRBJ1-2; 9 bases match TRBD1. Looked up from germline, CDR1 is SGHKS and CDR2 is YYEKEE (reference sequence). The CDR3 consists of 15 residues. CDR3: CASGLGGQGYNGYTF. The CDR3 DNA reads as TGTGCCAGCGGCTTGGGTGGACAGGGGTACAATGGCTACACCTTC.

Note on this clonotype: This may stem from a read error, because a much larger clone lies one nucleotide away. This rearrangement joins TRBV4-1 to TRBJ2-4; D is possibly TRBD1 (6 bases). The CDR3 totals 18 residues. Germline V gene data show CDR1 as MGHRA and CDR2 as YSYEKL. V was shortened by 1 base and J by 1 base, with 17 bases between the two germline ends. The CDR3 reads CASSQGGTTNLAKNIQYF. Written as DNA, the CDR3 is TGCGCCAGCAGCCAAGGAGGGACAACCAATCTGGCCAAAAACATTCAGTACTTC.

This clonotype was recorded a few times. V usage is TRBV12-5 and J usage is TRBJ1-1; 7 positions match TRBD1. With V trimmed by 7 bases and J by 4 bases, 9 bases remained unmatched. This CDR3 contains 14 residues. CDR1 is LGHNT, CDR2 FRNRAP, per germline. CDR3 sequence: CASERQGVRTEAFF. The CDR3 DNA reads as TGTGCTAGTGAAAGACAGGGTGTGCGCACTGAAGCTTTCTTT.

The gene calls are TRBV5-1 and TRBJ2-7; D may be TRBD2 (6 bases). CDR3 size: 14 residues. V was trimmed by 0 bases and J by 3 bases, leaving 10 bases between them. Per germline, CDR1 SGHRS and CDR2 YFSETQ. For the CDR3, the DNA is TGCGCCAGCAGCTTGGGTAGCGGACTCTACGAGCAGTACTTC. Amino acid sequence: CASSLGSGLYEQYF.

This clonotype appeared once. A much more abundant neighbour one base away suggests this may be a read error. This chain connects TRBV12-3 or TRBV12-4 to TRBJ2-1, with a possible D match to TRBD2 (6 bases). Trimming removed 9 bases from V and 3 bases from J, with 15 bases in between. The CDR3 is 14 residues long. CDR3 in DNA: TGTGCCAGTCGTCGGGGGAGCTACTACAATGAGCAGTTCTTC. It is translated as CASRRGSYYNEQFF.

About this clonotype itself: At one of its ends the junction is not consistent with the germline gene, which may arise from a read error. The chain combines TRBV4-1 with TRBJ2-7, with 10 nucleotides matching TRBD2. Germline V gene sequence: CDR1 MGHRA, CDR2 YSYEKL. The CDR3 length is 16 residues. DNA for the CDR3: TGCGCCAGCATCCAAGATCCCCTAGCGGGAGCTTATGAGCAGTACTTC. Amino acid sequence: CASIQDPLAGAYEQYF.

Comments on this clonotype: It is unclear where the CDR3 begins or ends on the DNA, so no DNA is shown, and the CDR3 is as TCRdb lists it. This rearrangement joins TRBV29-1 to TRBJ2-3; TRBD1, the table's D call, was not compared with the DNA. Counting both end residues, the CDR3 totals 13 amino acids. Germline V gives CDR1 SQVTM, CDR2 ANQGSEA. The CDR3 region is CSVVGEGIDTQYF.

A few counts support this clonotype. The junction and the germline gene differ at one end; a read error may be behind it. The chain uses TRBV12-3 or TRBV12-4 and TRBJ2-5, with D perhaps given as TRBD1 or TRBD2 (6 bases each). The length of the CDR3 is 15 residues. The CDR3 reads CASGLDEGGQETQYF. The CDR3 region has the DNA TGTGCCAGCGGTTTAGATGAGGGGGGCCAAGAGACCCAGTACTTC.

V gene TRBV6-1 combines with J gene TRBJ2-1; 7 bases are shared with TRBD2. Losses at the gene ends were 0 bases for V and 3 bases for J; bases not matched to a gene: 2. CDR1 and CDR2 (germline): MNHNS, SASEGT. This CDR3 region has 15 residues. The CDR3 DNA is TGTGCCAGCAGTGAAGCGGCTAGCGGCTACAATGAGCAGTTCTTC. Translation: CASSEAASGYNEQFF.

This chain connects TRBV5-6 to TRBJ2-7; D gene ambiguous. Trimming took off 4 bases at V and 2 bases at J, with 16 bases between the two ends. The CDR3 is 15 residues long. Germline CDR1 SGHDT, CDR2 YYEEEE. This CDR3 reads CASSPEPTVAYEQYF. As DNA, the CDR3 is TGTGCCAGCAGCCCCGAACCTACAGTGGCCTACGAGCAGTACTTC.

This clonotype has just a few counts. The chain uses TRBV28 and TRBJ2-3; D unresolved. CDR3 length: 13 residues. V lost 5 bases and J lost 3, with 9 bases in between. Germline assignment: CDR1 MDHEN and CDR2 SYDVKM. CDR3 region: CASSTPWTDTQYF. CDR3 nucleotide sequence: TGTGCCAGCAGTACCCCTTGGACAGATACGCAGTATTTT.